Listed here are 14 T cell receptor beta chains from one sample, sequenced in a study of T cell responses to AZD1222 COVID-19 vaccine. Assay used: immunoSEQ multiplex PCR; TCRdb lists only in-frame clones, some missing. The profile shows about 140,000 clones, around 90% of them singletons. The sample in question was peripheral blood, obtained on day 0 of AZD1222 vaccination. The receptors originated from an adult in good health.

The chain couples TRBV7-2 to TRBJ2-7; D may be TRBD2 (6 bases). Germline assignment: CDR1 SGHTA and CDR2 FQGNSA. This CDR3 has 13 residues. V lost 5 bases and J lost 2, with 10 bases in between. The CDR3 is CASSRASAYEQYF. The DNA of the CDR3 is TGTGCCAGCAGCAGAGCTAGCGCCTACGAGCAGTACTTC. The full variable domain, rest sourced from reference TRBV7-2 and TRBJ2-7, is GAGVSQSPSNKVTEKGKDVELRCDPISGHTALYWYRQSLGQGLEFLIYFQGNSAPDKSGLPSDRFSAERTGGSVSTLTIQRTQQEDSAVYLCASSRASAYEQYFGPGTRLTVT.

The rearrangement joins TRBV7-9 to TRBJ1-2; D unclear. CDR1 is SEHNR, CDR2 FQNEAQ, per germline (reference sequence). V shed 5 bases and J shed 3 bases, with 7 bases lying between them. The CDR3 length is 12 residues. The DNA for the CDR3 is TGTGCCAGCAGCGGGCACGACTATGGCTACACCTTC. Its protein product is CASSGHDYGYTF. Variable domain in full (rest from reference TRBV7-9 and TRBJ1-2): DTGVSQNPRHKITKRGQNVTFRCDPISEHNRLYWYRQTLGQGPEFLTYFQNEAQLEKSRLLSDRFSAERPKGSFSTLEIQRTEQGDSAMYLCASSGHDYGYTFGSGTRLTVV.

The J gene is TRBJ1-2, the V gene TRBV10-1; D is ambiguous. The length of the CDR3 is 15 residues. Germline V gene data show CDR1 as WNHNN and CDR2 as SYGVQD (reference sequence). V lost 3 bases to trimming and J lost 4 bases, with 15 bases between them. CDR3 in DNA: TGCGCCAGCAGTGATGGTAGGGCAGAAGCCTATGGCTACACCTTC. It specifies CASSDGRAEAYGYTF.

The CDR3: CASSTTDHYGYTF. The CDR3, as DNA: TGTGCCAGCAGCACGACAGACCACTATGGCTACACCTTC. The chain recombines TRBV7-8 with TRBJ1-2; possible D gene TRBD1, 5 bases. The germline V gene encodes CDR1 SGHVS and CDR2 FQNEAQ. This CDR3 is built from 13 residues. Trimming removed 5 bases from V and 3 bases from J, with 10 bases in between.

CDR3 in DNA: TGTGCCACCAGCAGAGTGGGGGTGGTGTGGGGGCTACTCGACACCGGGGAGCTGTTTTTT. It translates to CATSRVGVVWGLLDTGELFF. The V call is TRBV15, the J call TRBJ2-2; a weak D match, TRBD1 (6 bases). Germline V lookup: CDR1 LNHNV, CDR2 YYDKDF (reference sequence). Trimming stripped 1 base from V and 3 bases from J, with 24 bases between. The CDR3 runs 20 residues. The variable domain in full, completed from reference TRBV15 and TRBJ2-2, reads DAMVIQNPRYQVTQFGKPVTLSCSQTLNHNVMYWYQQKSSQAPKLLFHYYDKDFNNEADTPDNFQSRRPNTSFCFLDIRSPGLGDTAMYLCATSRVGVVWGLLDTGELFFGEGSRLTVL.

This clone has a single count. The chain recombines TRBV29-1 with TRBJ2-3; TRBD2 aligns across 11 bases. Looked up from germline, CDR1 is SQVTM and CDR2 is ANQGSEA. CDR3 size: 14 residues. Trimming removed 6 bases from V and 6 bases from J; junction bases left unmatched: 8. The CDR3 nucleotides are TGCAGCGTGATGACTAGCGGGAACATGGATACGCAGTATTTT. Its protein product is CSVMTSGNMDTQYF.

The V call is TRBV5-4, the J call TRBJ1-2; maybe TRBD1 (6 bases). The V end lost 0 bases, the J end lost 3 bases, and 9 bases lay between the germline ends. Germline lookup yields CDR1 SGHNT and CDR2 YYREEE (reference sequence). The CDR3 spans 14 residues. CDR3 residues: CASSLGEGDYGYTF. Written as DNA, the CDR3 is TGTGCCAGCAGCTTGGGGGAGGGGGACTATGGCTACACCTTC. Full variable domain (missing parts from reference TRBV5-4 and TRBJ1-2): ETGVTQSPTHLIKTRGQQVTLRCSSQSGHNTVSWYQQALGQGPQFIFQYYREEENGRGNFPPRFSGLQFPNYSSELNVNALELDDSALYLCASSLGEGDYGYTFGSGTRLTVV.

The rearrangement uses TRBV2 and TRBJ1-2; 7 bases fit TRBD1. This CDR3 region has 15 residues. Per germline, CDR1 SNHLY and CDR2 FYNNEI. After removal of 10 bases from V and 2 bases from J, the junction contained 13 bases not matched to a gene. The CDR3 region is CAIPREGALNYGYTF. The CDR3, as DNA: TGTGCCATCCCACGAGAGGGGGCCCTGAACTATGGCTACACCTTC.

V usage is TRBV12-5 and J usage is TRBJ1-3; D possibly corresponds to TRBD1 (5 bases). The ends were cut back, 7 bases at V and 0 bases at J, with 13 bases in the middle. The CDR3 length is 15 residues. The germline CDR1 and CDR2 sequences are LGHNT and FRNRAP. CDR3 sequence (DNA): TGTGCTAGTGCTCCGGGACGGTCCTCTGGAAACACCATATATTTT. It codes for CASAPGRSSGNTIYF.

J is TRBJ1-2 and V is TRBV12-3 or TRBV12-4, with D unclear. Trimming removed 3 bases from V and 6 bases from J, with 2 bases in between. The CDR3 sequence is 10 residues long. CDR3 sequence: CASSFNGYTF. The CDR3 region has the DNA TGTGCCAGCAGTTTTAATGGCTACACCTTC.

This chain links TRBV5-1 with TRBJ2-1; D ambiguous. The germline CDR1 and CDR2 sequences are SGHRS and YFSETQ. V shed 0 bases and J shed 9 bases, with 16 bases lying between them. The CDR3 length is 15 residues. Here the CDR3 DNA reads TGCGCCAGCAGCTTGGAGCTAGTCCGAAGGAGTGAGCAGTTCTTC. Translation: CASSLELVRRSEQFF.

The CDR3 here is CASSSDRGNTEAFF. The CDR3 coding sequence is TGCGCCAGCAGCTCTGACAGGGGGAACACTGAAGCTTTCTTT. The rearrangement links TRBV5-1 to TRBJ1-1; 8 nucleotides agree with TRBD1. The CDR3 has 14 amino acids. V dropped 3 bases and J dropped 1; count of bases not matched to a gene: 2. Germline assignment: CDR1 SGHRS and CDR2 YFSETQ.

This clone was seen once. This chain connects TRBV2 to TRBJ1-2; D uncertain. This CDR3 is built from 13 residues. V shed 7 bases and J shed 4 bases, with 13 bases lying between them. Germline V CDR1 and CDR2: SNHLY, FYNNEI. The CDR3 spells CASNSYELYGYTF. CDR3 coding DNA: TGTGCCAGCAACTCCTACGAACTCTATGGCTACACCTTC.

This chain links TRBV7-6 with TRBJ1-4; 7 bases are shared with TRBD1. Germline CDR1 SGHVS, CDR2 FNYEAQ. The ends lost 6 bases at V and 4 bases at J; junction bases unmatched: 5. CDR3 length: 14 amino acids. The CDR3 sequence: CASRQGNDNEKLFF. The CDR3 nucleotides read TGTGCCAGCAGACAGGGGAATGATAATGAAAAACTGTTTTTT. Filled out from reference TRBV7-6 and TRBJ1-4, the complete variable domain reads GAGVSQSPRYKVTKRGQDVALRCDPISGHVSLYWYRQALGQGPEFLTYFNYEAQQDKSGLPNDRFSAERPEGSISTLTIQRTEQRDSAMYRCASRQGNDNEKLFFGSGTQLSVL.